The rows below give T cell receptor beta chains drawn from one sample of a study of T cell responses to AZD1222 COVID-19 vaccine. Sequencing was performed with immunoSEQ multiplex PCR; in TCRdb, only in-frame clones are kept and a portion is missing. The table lists about 83,000 clones, around 86% of them singletons, with approximately 9% in the top ten. The material sequenced was peripheral blood, taken on day 0 of AZD1222 vaccination. The source of these receptors is an adult in good health. Each CDR3 is given with its conserved first and last residue. D genes are given only for firm matches. Clone size is stated in some rows and not others, as once, few, many or a class when expanded.

J gene: TRBJ1-5; D gene: -; clone size: -; V gene: TRBV6-2/TRBV6-3; CDR3 DNA: TGTGCCAGCAGTACGGGATATAGCAATCAGCCCCAGCATTTT; CDR3 protein: CASSTGYSNQPQHF
J gene: TRBJ2-7; D gene: TRBD2; clone size: once; V gene: TRBV6-5; CDR3 DNA: TGTGCCAGCAGTCCCATAGCGGGTTATACGTACGAGCAGTACTTC; CDR3 protein: CASSPIAGYTYEQYF
J gene: TRBJ2-5; D gene: TRBD1; clone size: few; V gene: TRBV28; CDR3 DNA: TGTGCCAGCAGTTTAGGGACAGAAGTACAAGAGACCCAGTACTTC; CDR3 protein: CASSLGTEVQETQYF
J gene: TRBJ2-7; D gene: -; clone size: -; V gene: TRBV13; CDR3 DNA: TGTGCCAGCAGCCCCGCCGGGAGAGACGAGCAGTACTTC; CDR3 protein: CASSPAGRDEQYF
J gene: TRBJ2-4; D gene: TRBD1; clone size: -; V gene: TRBV6-2/TRBV6-3; CDR3 DNA: TGTGCCAGCAGTTACGAACAGGGGACCCGGGGCAACATTCAGTACTTC; CDR3 protein: CASSYEQGTRGNIQYF
J gene: TRBJ2-7; D gene: TRBD2; clone size: -; V gene: TRBV4-3; CDR3 DNA: TGCGCCAGCAGCCAAGAAATTCTCGCGGGAGGGAACTACGAGCAGTACTTC; CDR3 protein: CASSQEILAGGNYEQYF
J gene: TRBJ1-1; D gene: TRBD1; clone size: -; V gene: TRBV2; CDR3 DNA: TGTGCCAGCTTGACGGACAGGGGAGGAACTGAAGCTTTCTTT; CDR3 protein: CASLTDRGGTEAFF
J gene: TRBJ1-5; D gene: TRBD1; clone size: -; V gene: TRBV2; CDR3 DNA: TGTGCCAGCAGCGCCGGGACAGGGGGTAGGCAGCCCCAGCATTTT; CDR3 protein: CASSAGTGGRQPQHF
J gene: TRBJ1-4; D gene: TRBD1; clone size: -; V gene: TRBV27; CDR3 DNA: TGTGCCAGCAGTTTCATCGACAGGGGTCGGGGGGAAAAACTGTTTTTT; CDR3 protein: CASSFIDRGRGEKLFF
J gene: TRBJ1-6; D gene: -; clone size: few; V gene: TRBV7-3; CDR3 DNA: TGTGCCAGCAGCTCGAATTCACCCCTCCACTTT; CDR3 protein: CASSSNSPLHF
J gene: TRBJ2-7; D gene: TRBD1; clone size: -; V gene: TRBV2; CDR3 DNA: TGTGCCAGCAGTGAGGGACAGCTTTCCTACGAGCAGTACTTC; CDR3 protein: CASSEGQLSYEQYF
J gene: TRBJ2-7; D gene: TRBD2; clone size: -; V gene: TRBV19; CDR3 DNA: TGTGCCAGTAGTCCTAGCGGGAGACCCTACGAGCAGTACTTC; CDR3 protein: CASSPSGRPYEQYF
J gene: TRBJ2-3; D gene: TRBD2; clone size: -; V gene: TRBV10-2; CDR3 DNA: TGCGCCAGCAGTCTGCGGGGGGGCTTGGATACGCAGTATTTT; CDR3 protein: CASSLRGGLDTQYF
J gene: TRBJ1-5; D gene: -; clone size: -; V gene: TRBV7-6; CDR3 DNA: TGTGCCAGCAGCTATGCAGTATTACCGCAGGGTCGTCCCCAGCATTTT; CDR3 protein: CASSYAVLPQGRPQHF
J gene: TRBJ1-2; D gene: -; clone size: -; V gene: TRBV27; CDR3 DNA: TGTGCCAGCAGGTCTACAGGAGTCTATGGCTACACCTTC; CDR3 protein: CASRSTGVYGYTF
J gene: TRBJ2-1; D gene: -; clone size: -; V gene: TRBV4-3; CDR3 DNA: TGCGCCAGCAGCCAAGCGCTAGCCAGGGATGAGCAGTTCTTC; CDR3 protein: CASSQALARDEQFF
J gene: TRBJ2-3; D gene: TRBD1; clone size: -; V gene: TRBV10-3; CDR3 DNA: TGTGCCATCAGTGTCGGGGACAGGGGTACTGCAGATACGCAGTATTTT; CDR3 protein: CAISVGDRGTADTQYF
J gene: TRBJ1-6; D gene: -; clone size: -; V gene: TRBV28; CDR3 DNA: TGTGCCAGCAGGGTTGGACGCATCTATAATTCACCCCTCCACTTT; CDR3 protein: CASRVGRIYNSPLHF
J gene: TRBJ2-3; D gene: -; clone size: -; V gene: TRBV29-1; CDR3 DNA: TGCAGCTCTGGAGGGCAGTACGGCGATACGCAGTATTTT; CDR3 protein: CSSGGQYGDTQYF
J gene: TRBJ2-2; D gene: -; clone size: -; V gene: TRBV5-1; CDR3 DNA: TGCGCCAGCAGTTCGATGGGGAACACCGGGGAGCTGTTTTTT; CDR3 protein: CASSSMGNTGELFF
J gene: TRBJ1-2; D gene: TRBD1; clone size: -; V gene: TRBV6-5; CDR3 DNA: TGTGCCAGCAGAACGGGACAGGGTTTTGGCGGCTACACCTTC; CDR3 protein: CASRTGQGFGGYTF
J gene: TRBJ2-2; D gene: -; clone size: -; V gene: TRBV27; CDR3 DNA: TGTGCCAGCACCCCTAGGGGGGGGGCAGGGGGCATAGCAGGGGAGCTGTTTTTT; CDR3 protein: CASTPRGGAGGIAGELFF
J gene: TRBJ2-7; D gene: TRBD2; clone size: -; V gene: TRBV14; CDR3 DNA: TGTGCCAGCAGCCAATTAGGACTAGCGGGAACCTACGAGCAGTACTTC; CDR3 protein: CASSQLGLAGTYEQYF
J gene: TRBJ1-5; D gene: -; clone size: -; V gene: TRBV7-8; CDR3 DNA: TGTGCCAGCAGCTTAGCAGAGTACAATAGCAATCAGCCCCAGCATTTT; CDR3 protein: CASSLAEYNSNQPQHF
J gene: TRBJ1-4; D gene: TRBD1; clone size: -; V gene: TRBV7-9; CDR3 DNA: TGTGCCAGCAGCTCCACTCCAGGGGGTTTGGTAACTAATGAAAAACTGTTTTTT; CDR3 protein: CASSSTPGGLVTNEKLFF
J gene: TRBJ1-4; D gene: -; clone size: -; V gene: TRBV9; CDR3 DNA: TGTGCCAGCAGCCGCGGCGGAGCTAATGAAAAACTGTTTTTT; CDR3 protein: CASSRGGANEKLFF
J gene: TRBJ2-4; D gene: -; clone size: -; V gene: TRBV7-2; CDR3 DNA: TGTGCCAGCAGCTTAGTAAGGGGAACAAAAAACATTCAGTACTTC; CDR3 protein: CASSLVRGTKNIQYF
J gene: TRBJ1-2; D gene: -; clone size: -; V gene: TRBV28; CDR3 DNA: TGTGCCAGCAGTTTTCTAGGTGTGCTCTACTATGGCTACACCTTC; CDR3 protein: CASSFLGVLYYGYTF
J gene: TRBJ2-1; D gene: -; clone size: once; V gene: TRBV16; CDR3 DNA: TGTGCCAGCAGCCGTCCGGAAAAGGGGGGCTACAATGAGCAGTTCTTC; CDR3 protein: CASSRPEKGGYNEQFF
J gene: TRBJ1-2; D gene: -; clone size: -; V gene: TRBV3-1/TRBV3-2; CDR3 DNA: TGTGCCAGCAGCCAAGCTTCGACAGACTATGGCTACACCTTC; CDR3 protein: CASSQASTDYGYTF
J gene: TRBJ2-1; D gene: TRBD1; clone size: -; V gene: TRBV15; CDR3 DNA: TGTGCCACCAGCAGGGTTGGGGGACAGGGGGTCTACAATGAGCAGTTCTTC; CDR3 protein: CATSRVGGQGVYNEQFF
J gene: TRBJ2-1; D gene: TRBD2; clone size: -; V gene: TRBV5-1; CDR3 DNA: TGCGCCAGCAGCCGCGGAGTAGCGGGGGGCAATGAGCAGTTCTTC; CDR3 protein: CASSRGVAGGNEQFF
J gene: TRBJ1-6; D gene: TRBD1; clone size: -; V gene: TRBV25-1; CDR3 DNA: TGTGCCAGCAGTGACAACGACAGGGTGGTTTCACCCCTCCACTTT; CDR3 protein: CASSDNDRVVSPLHF
J gene: TRBJ1-1; D gene: -; clone size: few; V gene: TRBV7-8; CDR3 DNA: TGTGCCAGCAGCTTAGATAGGGGTTTTAACACTGAAGCTTTCTTT; CDR3 protein: CASSLDRGFNTEAFF
J gene: TRBJ1-2; D gene: -; clone size: -; V gene: TRBV2; CDR3 DNA: TGTGCCAGCAGTGAATGGGAGTCGTATGGCTACACCTTC; CDR3 protein: CASSEWESYGYTF
J gene: TRBJ2-1; D gene: TRBD2; clone size: -; V gene: TRBV24-1; CDR3 DNA: TGTGCCACCAGTGATTCCCTATCTAGCGGGAGGTTTAATGAGCAGTTCTTC; CDR3 protein: CATSDSLSSGRFNEQFF